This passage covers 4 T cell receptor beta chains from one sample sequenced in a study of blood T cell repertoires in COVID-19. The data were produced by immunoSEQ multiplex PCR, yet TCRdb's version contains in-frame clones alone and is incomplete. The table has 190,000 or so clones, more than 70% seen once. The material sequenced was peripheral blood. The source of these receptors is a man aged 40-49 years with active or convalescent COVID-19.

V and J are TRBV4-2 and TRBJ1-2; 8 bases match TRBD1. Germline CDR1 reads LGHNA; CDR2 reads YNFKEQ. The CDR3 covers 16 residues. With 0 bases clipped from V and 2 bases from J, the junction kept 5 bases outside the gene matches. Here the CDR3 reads CASSQEDRQGNYGYTF. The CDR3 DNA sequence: TGTGCCAGCAGCCAAGAAGATAGACAGGGGAACTATGGCTACACCTTC.

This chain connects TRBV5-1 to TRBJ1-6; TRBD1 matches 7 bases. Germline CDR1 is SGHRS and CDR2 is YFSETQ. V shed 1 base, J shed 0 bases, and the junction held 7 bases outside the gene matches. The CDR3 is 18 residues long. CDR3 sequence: CASSLSQGDSSYNSPLHF. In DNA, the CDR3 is TGCGCCAGCAGCTTGAGTCAGGGGGATAGCTCCTATAATTCACCCCTCCACTTT.

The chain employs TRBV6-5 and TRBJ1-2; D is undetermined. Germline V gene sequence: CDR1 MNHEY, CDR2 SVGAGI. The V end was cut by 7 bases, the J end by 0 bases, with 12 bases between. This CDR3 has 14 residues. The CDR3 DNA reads TGTGCCAGCAAGAAGTTCCCAGCTAACTATGGCTACACCTTC. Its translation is CASKKFPANYGYTF.

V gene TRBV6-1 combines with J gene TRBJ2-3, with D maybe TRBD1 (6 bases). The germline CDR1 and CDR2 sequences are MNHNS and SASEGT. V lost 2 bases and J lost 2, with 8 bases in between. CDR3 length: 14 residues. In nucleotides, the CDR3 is TGTGCCAGCAGTGAAAGGGGACACACAGATACGCAGTATTTT. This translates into CASSERGHTDTQYF.